This T cell receptor (beta chain) stems from a study of T cell responses to AZD1222 COVID-19 vaccine. TCRdb's table, derived via immunoSEQ multiplex PCR, lists solely in-frame clones and lacks some. The sample carries about 120,000 clones, about 92% recorded once. Trimming took 7 bases from V and 10 from J; bases not matched to a gene: 9. CDR3 length: 15 residues. Germline loops: CDR1 MNHEY, CDR2 SVGAGI. The sequence came from an adult in good health. This chain connects TRBV6-5 to TRBJ1-6; 11 positions match TRBD1. The source material was peripheral blood, sampled on day 0 of AZD1222 vaccination. The CDR3 nucleotides are TGTGCCAGCAACATGGGACAGGGGGTCAGATCACCCCTCCACTTT. Protein sequence: CASNMGQGVRSPLHF.